The 20 T cell receptor beta chains listed next were all sequenced from one sample in a study of T-cell memory formation after mild COVID-19. TCRdb analysed the 5' RACE reads with MiXCR anew, one entry per CDR3 protein. The sample lists around 300,000 distinct CDR3 sequences; roughly 18% were seen once. The sequenced sample consisted of PBMCs or a T cell subset sorted from them (not recorded which). The receptors stem from a man aged 18-30 years who had mild COVID-19 (a few samples of this study predate the infection). Cell type and time point are not known.

Only a few counts were recorded for this clonotype. The chain joins TRBV6-2 or TRBV6-3 to TRBJ1-1; tentatively, D is TRBD1 (5 bases). Germline-derived CDR1 and CDR2 are MNHEY and SVGEGT. The CDR3 runs to 13 residues. V dropped 6 bases and J dropped 4 bases, with 12 bases sitting between them. The CDR3 DNA reads as TGTGCCAGCAGATTGATGGGGGGCACTGAAGCTTTCTTT. This sequence encodes CASRLMGGTEAFF.

The rearrangement uses TRBV7-2 and TRBJ2-4; perhaps TRBD2 as D (7 bases). The germline V and J ends were trimmed by 5 bases and 0 bases, with 11 bases remaining between them. The length of the CDR3 is 15 residues. CDR1 SGHTA and CDR2 FQGNSA come from the germline V gene. CDR3 in amino acids: CASSGGGLAKNIQYF. As DNA, the CDR3 is TGTGCCAGCAGCGGGGGGGGCCTAGCCAAAAACATTCAGTACTTC. Filled out from reference TRBV7-2 and TRBJ2-4, the complete variable domain reads GAGVSQSPSNKVTEKGKDVELRCDPISGHTALYWYRQSLGQGLEFLIYFQGNSAPDKSGLPSDRFSAERTGGSVSTLTIQRTQQEDSAVYLCASSGGGLAKNIQYFGAGTRLSVL.

The chain is built from TRBV4-3 and TRBJ1-1; D remains ambiguous. CDR1 is LGHNA, CDR2 YSLEER, per germline. V lost 0 bases, J lost 4 bases, and 9 bases lay in between. The CDR3 length is 14 residues. DNA for the CDR3: TGCGCCAGCAGCCAAGATCTCCGGGCCACTGAAGCTTTCTTT. The encoded protein is CASSQDLRATEAFF.

This clonotype has more than one count but fewer than ten. The chain has TRBV5-5 and TRBJ2-3; D ambiguous. V dropped 4 bases and J dropped 6 bases, with 15 bases sitting between them. The CDR3 runs to 14 residues. Germline CDR1 reads SGHKS; CDR2 reads YYEKEE (reference sequence). CDR3 bases: TGTGCCAGCAGCCTGCTGGTTGGTCAGGATACGCAGTATTTT. Translating it yields CASSLLVGQDTQYF.

This clonotype was seen a handful of times. This sequence joins TRBV7-3 and TRBJ2-1; 11 bases are shared with TRBD2. The CDR3 consists of 16 residues. The germline V gene encodes CDR1 SGHTA and CDR2 FQGTGA. The junction had 3 bases not matched to a gene; V was cut back by 4 bases and J by 1 base. The chain's CDR3 is CASSSSGGRSYNEQFF. For the CDR3, the DNA is TGTGCCAGCAGCTCTAGCGGGGGGAGGTCCTACAATGAGCAGTTCTTC. Looking up the rest from reference TRBV7-3 and TRBJ2-1 gives the full variable domain: GAGVSQTPSNKVTEKGKYVELRCDPISGHTALYWYRQSLGQGPEFLIYFQGTGAADDSGLPNDRFFAVRPEGSVSTLKIQRTERGDSAVYLCASSSSGGRSYNEQFFGPGTRLTVL.

This chain uses TRBV4-3 with TRBJ2-1, with 7 bases aligning to TRBD2. From germline, CDR1 is LGHNA and CDR2 YSLEER. Trimming took 4 bases from V and 0 from J; bases not matched to a gene: 9. This CDR3 is 17 amino acids long. CDR3 coding DNA: TGCGCCAGCAGCCCCGACGTGGGGGGGTTCTCCTACAATGAGCAGTTCTTC. This encodes CASSPDVGGFSYNEQFF.

This sequence joins TRBV24-1 and TRBJ2-1; 8 bases agree with TRBD1. From germline, CDR1 is KGHDR and CDR2 SFDVKD. This CDR3 is built from 16 residues. V was pared by 4 bases and J by 0 bases, with 4 bases of the junction left unmatched. In nucleotides, the CDR3 is TGTGCCACCAGTGACCGGGACAGGCCCTCCTACAATGAGCAGTTCTTC. Translating gives CATSDRDRPSYNEQFF.

This clonotype showed up many times. The genes are TRBV7-3 and TRBJ1-6; TRBD1 is a possible D gene (5 bases). V was cut by 4 bases and J by 7 bases, with 8 bases left in between. The CDR3 is made up of 13 amino acids. Germline loops: CDR1 SGHTA, CDR2 FQGTGA. The CDR3 protein is CASSWDGNSPLHF. In nucleotides, the CDR3 is TGTGCCAGCAGCTGGGACGGCAATTCACCCCTCCACTTT.

The chain carries TRBV4-2 and TRBJ1-2; no definite D call. Trimming left V 6 bases short and J 7 bases short, with 15 bases between. CDR1 LGHNA and CDR2 YNFKEQ come from the germline V gene. There are 13 residues in the CDR3. This chain's CDR3 is CASSQEEGSGYTF. The CDR3 region has the DNA TGTGCCAGCAGTCAGGAAGAGGGAAGTGGCTACACCTTC.

About this clonotype: The DNA is omitted, as the CDR3 cannot be located on it reliably, and the CDR3 follows TCRdb's listing. This chain uses TRBV20-1 with TRBJ1-2. CDR1 and CDR2 (germline): DFQATT, SNEGSKA (reference sequence). The CDR3 region is 16 residues in length, termini included. The CDR3 sequence: CSAPITRGTVNYGCTF.

This clonotype was observed a few times. CDR3 sequence (DNA): TGCAGTGCTACGGTGAGGGCTAGCACAGATACGCAGTATTTT. Amino acid sequence: CSATVRASTDTQYF. The J gene is TRBJ2-3, the V gene TRBV20-1; a weak D match, TRBD2 (5 bases). Between the trimmed V and J ends, which lost 4 bases and 0 bases, there was a span of 11 bases. CDR3 length: 14 residues. Per the germline V gene, CDR1 is DFQATT and CDR2 is SNEGSKA (reference sequence).

V and J are TRBV29-1 and TRBJ1-2; D may be TRBD1 (6 bases). Germline V gene sequence: CDR1 SQVTM, CDR2 ANQGSEA. The V end lost 0 bases, the J end lost 4 bases, and 12 bases lay between the germline ends. CDR3 length: 14 residues. The CDR3 here is CSVEDVQGIYGYTF. Here the CDR3 DNA reads TGCAGCGTTGAAGATGTGCAGGGGATCTATGGCTACACCTTC.

This rearrangement joins TRBV20-1 to TRBJ1-2; 8 bases fit TRBD1. The CDR3 sequence is 17 residues long. V trimming: 6 bases; J trimming: 1 base; junction bases outside the gene matches: 16. The V gene's germline CDR1 is DFQATT and CDR2 SNEGSKA (reference sequence). The CDR3 region is CSALPRTGKASNYGYTF. The CDR3 region has the DNA TGCAGTGCCCTACCAAGGACAGGGAAAGCTAGTAACTATGGCTACACCTTC.

The chain recombines TRBV7-9 with TRBJ1-4; D gene uncertain. V was shortened by 3 bases and J by 8 bases, with 13 bases between the two germline ends. The CDR3 consists of 14 residues. Germline V CDR1 and CDR2: SEHNR, FQNEAQ (reference sequence). CDR3 sequence (DNA): TGTGCCAGCAGCTTTATGGGAAGTCGAGAAAAACTGTTTTTT. Translation gives CASSFMGSREKLFF. Based on the CDR3 plus reference TRBV7-9 and TRBJ1-4, the full variable domain is DTGVSQNPRHKITKRGQNVTFRCDPISEHNRLYWYRQTLGQGPEFLTYFQNEAQLEKSRLLSDRFSAERPKGSFSTLEIQRTEQGDSAMYLCASSFMGSREKLFFGSGTQLSVL.

This chain joins TRBV19 and TRBJ1-5; D may be TRBD1 (5 bases). The V gene lost 8 bases and the J gene lost 2 bases, with 10 bases spanning the gap. Germline values: CDR1 LNHDA, CDR2 SQIVND (reference sequence). The CDR3 spans 13 residues. As DNA, the CDR3 is TGTGCCAGTTCAGGGCTGGGCAATCAGCCCCAGCATTTT. Its protein is CASSGLGNQPQHF.

This chain uses TRBV20-1 with TRBJ2-1, with 7 bases aligning to TRBD1. The CDR3 spans 13 residues. The trim removed 8 bases at V and 12 bases at J, leaving 16 bases unmatched. Germline loops: CDR1 DFQATT, CDR2 SNEGSKA (reference sequence). The CDR3 DNA follows: TGCAGTCCAGAGTATAGGGGGCGGTTAGGGCAGTTCTTC. Amino acid sequence: CSPEYRGRLGQFF.

The chain links TRBV30 to TRBJ1-6; D is unresolved. CDR3 length: 13 residues. V was cut by 0 bases and J by 9 bases, with 9 bases left in between. CDR1 GTSNPN and CDR2 SVGIG come from the germline V gene (reference sequence). CDR3 residues: CAWSVFDGSPLHF. The CDR3 nucleotides read TGTGCCTGGAGTGTATTCGATGGTTCACCCCTCCACTTT. Looking up the rest from reference TRBV30 and TRBJ1-6 gives the full variable domain: SQTIHQWPATLVQPVGSPLSLECTVEGTSNPNLYWYRQAAGRGLQLLFYSVGIGQISSEVPQNLSASRPQDRQFILSSKKLLLSDSGFYLCAWSVFDGSPLHFGNGTRLTVT.

The chain links TRBV20-1 to TRBJ2-3; either TRBD1 or TRBD2 may fit D (6 bases each). V lost 3 bases and J lost 0, with 16 bases in between. The CDR3 spans 16 residues. Germline V gene sequence: CDR1 DFQATT, CDR2 SNEGSKA (reference sequence). The CDR3 region is CSASQRGAGSTDTQYF. The DNA of the CDR3 is TGCAGTGCTAGCCAGAGGGGGGCCGGTAGCACAGATACGCAGTATTTT.

This clonotype was seen many times. Its ends do not fully match the called genes, so a read error is possible. The chain uses TRBV3-1 and TRBJ1-1; perhaps TRBD1 as D (5 bases). This CDR3 is built from 13 residues. The V gene's germline CDR1 is LGHDT and CDR2 YNNKEL (reference sequence). The CDR3 loop is CASSQDGAAEAFF. CDR3 DNA sequence: TGTGCCAGCAGCCAAGACGGGGCGGCTGAGGCTTTCTTT.

This clonotype came up many times. The V gene is TRBV20-1, the J gene TRBJ1-2; TRBD1 might be the D (6 bases). Germline CDR1 DFQATT, CDR2 SNEGSKA (reference sequence). V was clipped by 0 bases and J by 8 bases, with 13 bases between them. The CDR3 is 13 residues long. CDR3 sequence: CSARDSGGLGYTF. DNA for the CDR3: TGCAGTGCTAGAGATTCCGGGGGCCTCGGCTACACCTTC.